Listed below are T cell receptor beta chains from one sample, sequenced in a study of CD8+ T cells in alopecia areata. Using immunoSEQ multiplex PCR, the repertoire was profiled, and TCRdb retains in-frame clones only, with some absent. The sample shows approximately 150,000 clones, about 89% of them seen only once. This material consisted of CD8+ T cells sorted from blood, taken at week 0. Receptors originate from a human donor with alopecia areata. Both conserved end residues are part of each CDR3. A D gene is named only where the DNA matches it firmly.

j_call | d_call | cdr3_length | v_call | cdr3_aa | cdr3_nt
TRBJ1-5 | . | 15 | TRBV5-5 | CASSEGESGNQPQHF | TGTGCCAGCAGCGAGGGGGAATCGGGCAATCAGCCCCAGCATTTT
TRBJ2-1 | . | 14 | TRBV4-1 | CASSPPSRMNEQFF | TGCGCCAGCAGCCCCCCGTCCAGAATGAATGAGCAGTTCTTC
TRBJ1-1 | . | 12 | TRBV7-9 | CASSLGRTEAFF | TGTGCCAGCAGCTTAGGTAGGACTGAAGCTTTCTTT
TRBJ2-3 | . | 12 | TRBV12-5 | CASGLATDTQYF | TGTGCTAGTGGTTTGGCTACAGATACGCAGTATTTT
TRBJ2-1 | . | 13 | TRBV29-1 | CSAWDSLHNEQFF | TGCAGCGCCTGGGACTCCCTACACAATGAGCAGTTCTTC
TRBJ2-7 | . | 13 | TRBV27 | CASSLRLTYEQYF | TGTGCCAGCAGTTTACGGCTGACCTACGAGCAGTACTTC
TRBJ2-7 | . | 13 | TRBV10-2 | CASSEGADYEQYF | TGCGCCAGCAGTGAAGGGGCTGACTACGAGCAGTACTTC
TRBJ1-3 | TRBD1 | 17 | TRBV29-1 | CSVEYGTGVNHGNTIYF | TGCAGCGTTGAATACGGGACAGGGGTTAACCATGGAAACACCATATATTTT
TRBJ2-3 | . | 15 | TRBV7-9 | CASSLDWDNTDTQYF | TGTGCCAGCAGCTTAGACTGGGACAACACAGATACGCAGTATTTT
TRBJ1-5 | . | 14 | TRBV5-4 | CASSIAGYNQPQHF | TGTGCCAGCAGCATAGCGGGTTATAATCAGCCCCAGCATTTT
TRBJ2-7 | . | 12 | TRBV2 | CASRAGRYEQYF | TGTGCCAGCAGGGCAGGGAGATACGAGCAGTACTTC
TRBJ1-4 | . | 16 | TRBV7-6 | CASSLAYTGTNEKLFF | TGTGCCAGCAGCTTAGCGTATACGGGCACTAATGAAAAACTGTTTTTT
TRBJ2-2 | . | 17 | TRBV19 | CASSAWATGRSAGELFF | TGTGCCAGTAGTGCCTGGGCAACGGGACGGTCGGCCGGGGAGCTGTTTTTT
TRBJ1-1 | . | 13 | TRBV30 | CAWSVHGGTEAFF | TGTGCCTGGAGTGTACATGGGGGCACTGAAGCTTTCTTT
TRBJ1-5 | . | 11 | TRBV6-1 | CASRENQPQHF | TGTGCCAGCAGAGAAAATCAGCCCCAGCATTTT